This entry lists 23 T cell receptor beta chains sequenced from one sample in a study of shared clonotypes between healthy human individuals (dated by TCRdb to the early 2020s). The library was prepared using the immunoSEQ multiplex PCR assay. In TCRdb, the immuneACCESS table is reduced to in-frame sequences with V and J assigned. These tables do not hold every clone; where another copy was compared, an unresolved V gene accounts for under half, and the others remain unexplained. For this sample the table gives some 1 million clones, of which about 80% were detected only once. The ten largest clones capture about 1.5% of the sample. The sample taken for sequencing was memory CD4+ T cells sorted from blood. The cell subset or site label on this specimen signifies: CD45RA-negative fraction. The receptors come from a man aged 18-30 years in good health.

For this clone: This same CDR3 is encoded by further DNA sequences in the sample. This chain links TRBV6-5 with TRBJ2-7, with 14 bases lining up with TRBD2. Germline-derived CDR1 and CDR2 are MNHEY and SVGAGI. V shed 6 bases, J shed 3 bases, and the junction held 4 bases outside the gene matches. The CDR3 covers 15 residues. CDR3 DNA: TGTGCCAGCAGCCCCGGGACTAGCGGGAGCTACGAGCAGTACTTC. Residues: CASSPGTSGSYEQYF.

The genes are TRBV6-5 and TRBJ2-7; TRBD2 is a possible D gene (6 bases). V lost 5 bases and J lost 3, with 14 bases in between. Germline V gives CDR1 MNHEY, CDR2 SVGAGI. This CDR3 spans 14 amino acids. CDR3 in amino acids: CASSPGLGLYEQYF. CDR3 bases: TGTGCCAGCAGTCCGGGACTCGGTCTCTACGAGCAGTACTTC.

V usage is TRBV18 and J usage is TRBJ1-5, with 8 bases matching TRBD1. With V trimmed by 1 base and J by 0 bases, 8 bases remained unmatched. Germline lookup yields CDR1 KGHSH and CDR2 LQKENI. There are 18 residues in the CDR3. The CDR3 bases are TGTGCCAGCTCACCACTCGGAGGACAGGGCCTTAGCAATCAGCCCCAGCATTTT. This gives the protein CASSPLGGQGLSNQPQHF.

The J gene is TRBJ1-2, the V gene TRBV18; no reliable D call. Trimming removed 0 bases at V and 1 base at J, with 6 bases between. The germline V gene has CDR1 KGHSH and CDR2 LQKENI. The CDR3 extends over 14 amino acids. The CDR3 DNA reads as TGTGCCAGCTCACCACCAGTGGGTAACTATGGCTACACCTTC. Residues: CASSPPVGNYGYTF.

The V and J genes are TRBV7-9 and TRBJ1-3; TRBD1 is a possible D gene (5 bases). V lost 3 bases, J lost 7 bases, and 16 bases lay in between. This CDR3 region has 15 residues. CDR1 and CDR2 (germline): SEHNR, FQNEAQ (reference sequence). CDR3: CASSFAREEGNTIYF. In DNA, the CDR3 is TGTGCCAGCAGCTTCGCCAGGGAAGAAGGGAACACCATATATTTT.

The V and J genes are TRBV6-1 and TRBJ2-7; D uncertain. The germline CDR1 and CDR2 sequences are MNHNS and SASEGT. V dropped 2 bases and J dropped 6 bases, with 11 bases sitting between them. CDR3 size: 13 residues. The CDR3 DNA follows: TGTGCCAGCAGTGAAAAGGGCAGTACCGAGCAGTACTTC. Encoded protein: CASSEKGSTEQYF.

This chain links TRBV28 with TRBJ1-5; D is possibly TRBD1 (6 bases). Germline loops: CDR1 MDHEN, CDR2 SYDVKM. The CDR3 totals 14 residues. V was cut by 6 bases and J by 3 bases, with 12 bases left in between. CDR3 nucleotides: TGTGCCAGCAGCCCGGACAGTCCCAATCAGCCCCAGCATTTT. Translated, it gives CASSPDSPNQPQHF.

Of note for this clone: This same CDR3 is encoded by further DNA sequences in the sample. The chain uses TRBV28 and TRBJ1-4; 10 nucleotides match TRBD1. This CDR3 region has 15 residues. Per the germline V gene, CDR1 is MDHEN and CDR2 is SYDVKM. V lost 1 base, J lost 7 bases, and 3 bases stayed unmatched. The CDR3 region has the DNA TGTGCCAGCAGTTTATCCGGGACAGGGGTTGAAAAACTGTTTTTT. Protein: CASSLSGTGVEKLFF.

The CDR3, as DNA: TGTGCCAGCACCCGTAGCGGGAACACCGGGGAGCTGTTTTTT. Translating it yields CASTRSGNTGELFF. This chain links TRBV6-1 with TRBJ2-2; TRBD2 is a possible D gene (6 bases). The germline CDR1 and CDR2 sequences are MNHNS and SASEGT. V was cut by 7 bases and J by 1 base, with 10 bases left in between. The CDR3 is 14 amino acids.

The chain uses TRBV28 and TRBJ2-7; the D is unclear. Germline-derived CDR1 and CDR2 are MDHEN and SYDVKM. The CDR3 is 13 amino acids. Trimming pared 8 bases from V and 1 base from J, leaving 12 bases between. CDR3 residues: CASAVLNSYEQYF. The CDR3, as DNA: TGTGCCAGCGCAGTGTTAAATTCCTACGAGCAGTACTTC.

The chain combines TRBV18 with TRBJ1-5; D possibly corresponds to TRBD1 (5 bases). The V gene lost 3 bases and the J gene lost 0 bases, with 12 bases spanning the gap. Germline V CDR1 and CDR2: KGHSH, LQKENI. CDR3 size: 16 residues. The CDR3 is CASSPRGTLSNQPQHF. CDR3 DNA: TGTGCCAGCTCACCCCGCGGGACCCTTAGCAATCAGCCCCAGCATTTT.

The table lists this clone with a count of one. The junction shows a germline mismatch at one end, possibly a read error. This chain joins TRBV7-7 and TRBJ2-5, with 9 bases identical to TRBD1. CDR1 and CDR2 (germline): SSHAT, FNYEAQ (reference sequence). The CDR3 runs 15 residues. The DNA of the CDR3 is TGTGCTAGCAGCTTAGGGACAGGGCGGGGAGAGACCCAGTACTTC. Its translation: CASSLGTGRGETQYF.

The chain couples TRBV6-4 to TRBJ1-2; D is ambiguous. Per the germline V gene, CDR1 is MRHNA and CDR2 is SNTAGT. With 3 bases removed from V and 6 bases from J, the gap between germline ends came to 17 bases. This CDR3 is built from 15 residues. In DNA, the CDR3 is TGTGCCAGCAGTGATTTTTTGGCCCCTTTCGATGGCTACACCTTC. Translating gives CASSDFLAPFDGYTF.

Regarding this clone: A read error is likely here: a far larger clone is one base away. At the DNA level, this CDR3 is encoded by other sequences in the same sample as well. The chain has TRBV7-9 and TRBJ2-1; D uncertain. The V gene lost 1 base and the J gene lost 0 bases, with 4 bases spanning the gap. The CDR3 runs 14 residues. Germline CDR1 reads SEHNR; CDR2 reads FQNEAQ (reference sequence). The CDR3 DNA is TGTGCCAGCAGCTTAGGGGGCTCCTACAATGAGCAGTTCTTC. Translation: CASSLGGSYNEQFF. Full variable domain (outside the CDR3, taken from reference TRBV7-9 and TRBJ2-1): DTGVSQNPRHKITKRGQNVTFRCDPISEHNRLYWYRQTLGQGPEFLTYFQNEAQLEKSRLLSDRFSAERPKGSFSTLEIQRTEQGDSAMYLCASSLGGSYNEQFFGPGTRLTVL.

The rearrangement links TRBV5-4 to TRBJ2-5; TRBD2 might be the D (6 bases). CDR3 length: 15 amino acids. Germline CDR1 SGHNT, CDR2 YYREEE (reference sequence). Trimming removed 1 base at V and 4 bases at J, with 14 bases between. CDR3 nucleotide sequence: TGTGCCAGCAGCTTGTCGGTGGGGGGAGGAGAGACCCAGTACTTC. This translates into CASSLSVGGGETQYF.

The chain joins TRBV11-2 to TRBJ2-5; TRBD2 matches 10 bases. V trimming: 5 bases; J trimming: 2 bases; junction bases outside the gene matches: 8. The CDR3 has 16 amino acids. The germline gives CDR1 SGHAT, CDR2 FQNNGV. The CDR3 DNA is TGTGCCAGCAGCCGAGAAGCGGGAGGGGGACAAGAGACCCAGTACTTC. It yields the protein CASSREAGGGQETQYF.

V gene TRBV15 combines with J gene TRBJ2-1; D not certain. CDR1 and CDR2 from the germline V gene are LNHNV and YYDKDF (reference sequence). The CDR3 consists of 15 residues. The V end lost 9 bases, the J end lost 2 bases, and 17 bases lay between the germline ends. In nucleotides, the CDR3 is TGTGCCACTAGCCCCCTATTCCGCGCCTACAATGAGCAGTTCTTC. This sequence encodes CATSPLFRAYNEQFF.

V gene TRBV9 combines with J gene TRBJ2-2, with D perhaps matching TRBD2 (5 bases). Germline lookup yields CDR1 SGDLS and CDR2 YYNGEE. The CDR3 extends over 16 amino acids. Between the trimmed V and J ends, which lost 0 bases and 6 bases, there was a span of 15 bases. The CDR3 reads CASSVVGGSGSGELFF. CDR3 DNA: TGTGCCAGCAGCGTAGTCGGAGGCTCCGGATCCGGGGAGCTGTTTTTT.

This clone appeared a few times. This chain connects TRBV28 to TRBJ2-7; TRBD1 matches 8 bases. The V gene end was trimmed by 2 bases and the J gene end by 7 bases; junction bases not matched to a gene: 7. The CDR3 consists of 14 residues. Germline V lookup: CDR1 MDHEN, CDR2 SYDVKM. CDR3 sequence (DNA): TGTGCCAGCAGTTTAATTGCAGGGGGCAGTGAGCAGTACTTC. Its protein product is CASSLIAGGSEQYF.

The chain links TRBV29-1 to TRBJ2-7, with no clear D. The V and J ends lost 2 bases and 2 bases respectively, with 7 bases between them. In germline, CDR1 is SQVTM, CDR2 ANQGSEA. The CDR3 consists of 12 residues. CDR3 sequence: CSVELGPYEQYF. In nucleotides, the CDR3 is TGCAGCGTTGAACTGGGCCCCTACGAGCAGTACTTC.

This chain uses TRBV29-1 with TRBJ1-3; D possibly corresponds to TRBD1 (5 bases). Trimming left V 7 bases short and J 7 bases short, with 14 bases between. Germline CDR1 SQVTM, CDR2 ANQGSEA. This CDR3 comprises 12 residues. CDR3 DNA: TGCAGCGCCCGGTGGGGGGGGAACACCATATATTTT. Protein sequence: CSARWGGNTIYF.

This clone appeared many times. Other nucleotide sequences from this sample produce the same CDR3. The chain couples TRBV6-1 to TRBJ1-2; D is unclear. The CDR3 has 12 residues. The germline V and J ends were trimmed by 7 bases and 3 bases, with 9 bases remaining between them. Germline V gene sequence: CDR1 MNHNS, CDR2 SASEGT. The CDR3 loop is CASTWVDYGYTF. The DNA for the CDR3 is TGTGCCAGCACTTGGGTGGACTATGGCTACACCTTC.

This clone came up once. The chain combines TRBV30 with TRBJ1-4; 8 bases agree with TRBD1. CDR1 and CDR2 (germline): GTSNPN, SVGIG (reference sequence). The junction had 8 bases not matched to a gene; V was cut back by 4 bases and J by 7 bases. The CDR3 sequence is 14 residues long. CDR3 coding DNA: TGTGCCTGGACCAAAAACAGGGGGGCTGAAAAACTGTTTTTT. This encodes CAWTKNRGAEKLFF.